This TCR beta chain derives from a study of cytomegalovirus exposure and HLA in healthy donors. Study results and caveats: Follow-up analysis later connected one missense variant in DCLRE1C with trimming of TCR beta V- and J-genes. A later analysis found TCR association rates differed by HLA locus, highest for DRB1 and lowest for HLA-C.

The CDR3 has 13 amino acids. CDR1 and CDR2 from the germline V gene are SQVTM and ANQGSEA. V was clipped by 6 bases and J by 8 bases; unmatched bases: 6. This clone was detected only once. The antigen remains undetermined. Primers for the PCR totalled 60 Vbeta and 13 Jbeta. The protocol was immunoSEQ multiplex PCR, while the TCRdb copy is restricted to in-frame clones and leaves out a portion. The profile shows about 130,000 clones, roughly four fifths of them singletons. This chain uses TRBV29-1 with TRBJ1-5, with 11 bases aligning to TRBD1. This receptor was obtained from a male donor in good health and CMV-seronegative. The sample taken for sequencing was PBMCs. CDR3 DNA: TGCAGCGTAGGGACAGGGGGGGGGAAGCCCCAGCATTTT. Amino acids: CSVGTGGGKPQHF.